The rows below give T cell receptor beta chains drawn from one sample of a study of T cell changes during pregnancy in multiple sclerosis. Some clones are missing from TCRdb's copy, which holds only in-frame ones; the method was immunoSEQ multiplex PCR. The table shows approximately 87,000 clones, with around nine tenths occurring only once. Here the sequenced sample was CD4+ T cells from peripheral blood mononuclear cells, taken in the second trimester of pregnancy. The receptors shown here come from a female donor with multiple sclerosis, enrolled in a pregnancy study. CDR3s include the opening cysteine and the closing phenylalanine or tryptophan.

>TRBJ2-2|18|TRBV5-6
CASSIRDRQPSNTGELFF
>TRBJ2-1|16|TRBV2
CASIKIGLAGYNEQFF
>TRBJ1-3|17|TRBV19
CASSLRQGRFSGNTIYF
>TRBJ1-6|14|TRBV7-2
CATSREIGNSPLHF
>TRBJ1-5|14|TRBV5-1
CASSLGDRTQPQHF
>TRBJ2-7|13|TRBV2
CASSGQGPYEQYF
>TRBJ2-7|14|TRBV2
CASTQQGPSYEQYF
>TRBJ2-1|15|TRBV18
CASSPLASSYNEQFF
>TRBJ1-5|15|TRBV29-1
CSAAPDRVDNQPQHF
>TRBJ1-2|14|TRBV6-5
CASSYLRGTDGYTF
>TRBJ2-5|15|TRBV19
CAGAWDSSSQETQYF
>TRBJ1-5|14|TRBV5-1
CASSLGQGSQPQHF
>TRBJ1-2|17|TRBV14
CASSHIRTGTARYGYTF
>TRBJ1-2|18|TRBV5-6
CASSLFSSRLQANYGYTF
>TRBJ2-3|16|TRBV5-1
CASSLGSGTRTDTQYF
>TRBJ1-1|15|TRBV7-2
CASSPGGMRAAEAFF
>TRBJ2-1|16|TRBV7-9
CASSLIAGEGYNEQFF
>TRBJ2-7|16|TRBV18
CASSPGAGTLTYEQYF
>TRBJ2-3|15|TRBV7-2
CASSPQGLATDTQYF
>TRBJ2-7|15|TRBV7-2
CASSRTSGSSYEQYF
>TRBJ2-1|16|TRBV7-6
CASSARPKRGGNEQFF
>TRBJ2-1|17|TRBV7-9
CASRTRNEEPNRNEQFF
>TRBJ1-3|17|TRBV11-2
CASSLDGAQYSGNTIYF
>TRBJ1-6|14|TRBV7-6
CASSGQGYNSPLHF
>TRBJ1-1|14|TRBV11-1
CASSFQGARTEAFF
>TRBJ1-1|16|TRBV12-2
CASRIVTQDMNTEAFF
>TRBJ2-2|13|TRBV5-1
CASSSTGVGELFF
>TRBJ1-2|16|TRBV7-9
CASSLVGGTGNYGYTF